The T cell receptor (beta chain) under discussion was sequenced for a study of identical twins (dated by TCRdb to 2015 to 2016). Concerning the study at large: The study deep-sequenced TCR alpha and beta repertoires from monozygotic twins, unrelated adults of various ages and cord blood to test whether fetal clonotypes persist. To rule out contamination, the twin experiments were replicated at different times with different library preparation protocols.

Only healthy Caucasian donors were included. The twin cohort consisted of three pairs of female monozygotic twins, all aged 18 to 29 years. RNA for TCR libraries was isolated from peripheral blood mononuclear cells. This clonotype turned up a few times. Its antigen is not yet known. No base-level quality is on record; no much larger clone is a single base apart. The library was prepared using 5' RACE. The data were produced on an Illumina HiSeq 2000. A universal primer binding site was introduced by template switching, and a unique molecular identifier was present in the final cDNA, enabling accurate counting of TCR cDNA molecules. Specific primers in the conserved constant-segment region were used to synthesize first-strand cDNA for TCR alpha and beta chains. To control for contamination, every cDNA library carried two barcodes: a SMART-Mk sample barcode plus Illumina barcodes. TruSeq adapter sequences and Illumina sample barcodes were added in two successive PCR steps. TCR alpha and beta cDNA libraries were sequenced on the Illumina HiSeq platform with custom primers. In the paper's pipeline: Raw reads were processed with MiGEC to extract unique molecular identifiers, and MiXCR was used to determine CDR3 positions. Recombination models were inferred per individual with the repgenHMM and IGoR tools using an EM algorithm. Shared clonotype analysis was performed with the tcR package in R, normalizing sharing by the product of cloneset sizes. Out-of-frame nonproductive sequences were analyzed to study raw recombination free of thymic and clonal selection effects. The public reads were run again by TCRdb, first through fastp at Q25 and then through MiXCR, and only productive beta chains were kept. CDR3 protein duplicates are merged, each entry listing the most common genes and DNA. TCRdb's processing, not the authors', yielded these V and J calls. In this sample the table shows some 630,000 distinct CDR3 sequences, just over 7% of which occur a single time. Roughly 1.5% of the sample is taken by the ten largest.

Overall study outcomes, separate from this receptor: In monozygotic twins, out-of-frame TCR alpha sharing was systematically underestimated by recombination models, although the models agreed with sharing between unrelated individuals. Conclusions relied on cross-sectional statistical analysis, since the same donors could not be followed over many years. Zero-insertion analyses could be partly confounded by invariant T cells such as MAIT and iNKT, though diverse VJ usage argued against such confounding for most clonotypes. Compared with coincidental sharing between unrelated individuals, an excess of low generation-probability sequences was observed among out-of-frame TCR alpha sequences shared between twins. A weaker excess of twin sharing was found in beta out-of-frame sequences because the signal-to-noise ratio was lowered by fewer shared sequences. Abundant cord blood beta clonotypes had fewer insertions, young adult naive repertoires showed a similar but weaker trend, and memory repertoires showed no such trend.

CDR1 and CDR2, looked up from the germline V gene, are MGHRA and YSYEKL. The CDR3 contains 14 residues, cysteine and phenylalanine counted. Kept here is only the CDR3 DNA, which spans 42 bases and is read in frame from base 1. V is clipped by 7 bases and J by 3 bases, and the sequence between their germline boundaries is 14 bases long. These sequences were also reported in another study, on yellow fever vaccine responses in identical twins. The second study reports: The T cell response to vaccination in identical twins was reported by the authors to appear partly convergent and partly personalized. Focusing on identical twins, the study followed the T cell clones that responded to the vaccine, and did so with precision.

Sequencing used PBMCs. Recombination connected TRBV4-1 to TRBJ2-3; confidence is insufficient to name the D gene. The clonotype was recovered from a woman aged 18-29 years in good health. The nucleotide sequence is given as TGCGCCAGCACGTCCGGGCCCGATACAGATACGCAGTATTTT. The resulting protein is CASTSGPDTDTQYF.